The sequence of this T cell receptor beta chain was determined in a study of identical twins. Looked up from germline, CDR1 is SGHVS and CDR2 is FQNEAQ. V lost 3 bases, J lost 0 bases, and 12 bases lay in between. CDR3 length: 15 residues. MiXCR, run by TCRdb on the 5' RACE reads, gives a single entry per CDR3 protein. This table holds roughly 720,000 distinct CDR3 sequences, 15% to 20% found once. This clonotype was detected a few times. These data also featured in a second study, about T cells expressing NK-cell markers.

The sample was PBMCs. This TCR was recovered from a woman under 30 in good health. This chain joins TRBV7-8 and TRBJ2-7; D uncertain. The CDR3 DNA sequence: TGTGCCAGCAGCTTGTCGTCCAGCCTCTCCTACGAGCAGTACTTC. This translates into CASSLSSSLSYEQYF. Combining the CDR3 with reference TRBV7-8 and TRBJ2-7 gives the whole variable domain GAGVSQSPRYKVAKRGQDVALRCDPISGHVSLFWYQQALGQGPEFLTYFQNEAQLDKSGLPSDRFFAERPEGSVSTLKIQRTQQEDSAVYLCASSLSSSLSYEQYFGPGTRLTVT.